This T cell receptor beta chain originates from a study of T cells in Graves' hyperthyroidism and ophthalmopathy. Study overall: Peripheral blood was collected at initial diagnosis, before any treatment. Study-level results: Most thyroid clonotypes expanded above 0.001 were also detected in blood.

Authors of the study amplified TCR beta CDR3 regions from RNA transcripts. The HTBI set primed first-round TCR CDR3 RT-PCR. TCRdb processed the multiplex PCR reads anew with MiXCR; each CDR3 protein has one entry. Here the sample spans some 800,000 distinct CDR3 sequences, roughly 40% being singletons. This clonotype was counted between two and nine times. Its target is unknown. V was cut by 5 bases and J by 4 bases, with 15 bases left in between. The CDR3 sequence is 15 residues long. Hyperthyroidism patients were newly diagnosed, had disease duration under 2 months, and were aged 18 to 65 years. The authors took PBMCs from 10 ml fresh peripheral blood.

The sequencing input was blood. This clonotype was sampled from a man between 18 and 29 years old with Graves' hyperthyroidism. The chain joins TRBV12-3 or TRBV12-4 to TRBJ1-3; D gene ambiguous. The CDR3 DNA is TGTGCCAGCAGTGCGCACCGAGGCTCGGGAAACACCATATATTTT. Translated: CASSAHRGSGNTIYF.